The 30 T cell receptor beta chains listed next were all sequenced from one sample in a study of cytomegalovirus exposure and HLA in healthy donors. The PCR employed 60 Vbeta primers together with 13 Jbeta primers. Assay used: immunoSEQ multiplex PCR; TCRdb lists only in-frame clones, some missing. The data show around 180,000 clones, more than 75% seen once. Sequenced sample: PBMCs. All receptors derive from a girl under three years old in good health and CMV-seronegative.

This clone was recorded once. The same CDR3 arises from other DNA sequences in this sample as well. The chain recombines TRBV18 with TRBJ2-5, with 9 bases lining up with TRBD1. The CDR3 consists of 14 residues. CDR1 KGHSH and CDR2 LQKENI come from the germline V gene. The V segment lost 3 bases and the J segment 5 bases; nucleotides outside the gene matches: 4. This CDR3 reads CASSPATGGETQYF. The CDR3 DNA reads TGTGCCAGCTCACCTGCGACAGGGGGGGAGACCCAGTACTTC.

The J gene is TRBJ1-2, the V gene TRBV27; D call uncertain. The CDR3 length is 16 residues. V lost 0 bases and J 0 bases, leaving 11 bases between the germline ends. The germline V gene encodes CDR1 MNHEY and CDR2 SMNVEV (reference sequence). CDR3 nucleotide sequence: TGTGCCAGCAGTTTATCGGGCAGGCCCTCTAACTATGGCTACACCTTC. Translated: CASSLSGRPSNYGYTF.

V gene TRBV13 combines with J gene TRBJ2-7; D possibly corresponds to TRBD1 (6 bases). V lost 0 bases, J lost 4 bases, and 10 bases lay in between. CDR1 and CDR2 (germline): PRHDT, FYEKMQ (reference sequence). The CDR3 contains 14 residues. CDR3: CASSLGQGGYEQYF. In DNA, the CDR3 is TGTGCCAGCAGCTTAGGACAGGGTGGGTACGAGCAGTACTTC.

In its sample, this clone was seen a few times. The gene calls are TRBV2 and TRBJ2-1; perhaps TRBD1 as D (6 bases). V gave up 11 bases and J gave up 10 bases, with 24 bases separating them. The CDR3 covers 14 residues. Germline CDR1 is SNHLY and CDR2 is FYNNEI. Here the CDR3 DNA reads TGTGCCGGTGATCCAGGGGCTCCATCTGAAGAGCAGTTCTTC. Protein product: CAGDPGAPSEEQFF.

The CDR3, as DNA: TGTGCCAGCAGCGTAGGTCCCTGGGAAGGGGTTGAAGCTTTCTTT. Protein product: CASSVGPWEGVEAFF. V and J are TRBV9 and TRBJ1-1, with D perhaps TRBD1 (5 bases). V lost 0 bases and J lost 7, with 16 bases in between. CDR1 SGDLS and CDR2 YYNGEE come from the germline V gene. CDR3 length: 15 residues.

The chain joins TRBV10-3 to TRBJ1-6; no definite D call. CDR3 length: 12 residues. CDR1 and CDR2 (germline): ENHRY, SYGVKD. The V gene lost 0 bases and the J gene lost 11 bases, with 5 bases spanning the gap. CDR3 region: CAISESRAPLHF. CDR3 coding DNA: TGTGCCATCAGTGAGTCGAGGGCACCCCTCCACTTT.

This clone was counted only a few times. This chain's CDR3 is CAISETGGDYEQYF. CDR3 nucleotides: TGTGCCATCAGTGAGACAGGGGGGGATTACGAGCAGTACTTC. V usage is TRBV10-3 and J usage is TRBJ2-7; tentative D call: TRBD1 (8 bases). The CDR3 totals 14 residues. Germline CDR1 is ENHRY and CDR2 is SYGVKD. V was cut by 2 bases and J by 4 bases, with 12 bases left in between.

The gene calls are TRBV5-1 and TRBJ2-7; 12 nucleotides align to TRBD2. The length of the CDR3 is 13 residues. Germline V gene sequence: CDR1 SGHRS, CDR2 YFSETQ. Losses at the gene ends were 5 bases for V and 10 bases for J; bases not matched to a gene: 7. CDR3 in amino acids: CASRLGLAGSQYF. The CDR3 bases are TGCGCCAGCAGACTTGGACTAGCGGGATCACAGTACTTC.

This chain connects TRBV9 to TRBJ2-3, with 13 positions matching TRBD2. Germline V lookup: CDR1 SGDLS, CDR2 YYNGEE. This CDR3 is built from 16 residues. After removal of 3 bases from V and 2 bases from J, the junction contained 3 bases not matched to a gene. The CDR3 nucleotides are TGTGCCAGCAGCGAGGGACTAGCGGGACACACAGATACGCAGTATTTT. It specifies CASSEGLAGHTDTQYF.

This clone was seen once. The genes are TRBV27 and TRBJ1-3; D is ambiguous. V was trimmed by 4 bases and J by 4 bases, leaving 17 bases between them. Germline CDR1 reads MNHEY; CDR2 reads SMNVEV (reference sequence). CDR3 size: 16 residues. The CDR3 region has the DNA TGTGCCAGCAGTTCCCTCGGTGGATACGGGGGAAACACCATATATTTT. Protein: CASSSLGGYGGNTIYF.

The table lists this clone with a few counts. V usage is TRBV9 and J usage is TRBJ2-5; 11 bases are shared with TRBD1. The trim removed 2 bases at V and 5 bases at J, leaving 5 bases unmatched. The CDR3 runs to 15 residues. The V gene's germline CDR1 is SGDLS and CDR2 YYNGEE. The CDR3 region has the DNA TGTGCCAGCAGCGTGTCCGGGACAGGGGGGGAGACCCAGTACTTC. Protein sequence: CASSVSGTGGETQYF. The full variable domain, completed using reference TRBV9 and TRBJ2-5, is DSGVTQTPKHLITATGQRVTLRCSPRSGDLSVYWYQQSLDQGLQFLIQYYNGEERAKGNILERFSAQQFPDLHSELNLSSLELGDSALYFCASSVSGTGGETQYFGPGTRLLVL.

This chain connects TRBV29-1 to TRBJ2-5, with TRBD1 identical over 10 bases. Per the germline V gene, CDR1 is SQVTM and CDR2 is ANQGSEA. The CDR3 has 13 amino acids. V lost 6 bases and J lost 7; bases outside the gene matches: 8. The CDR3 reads CSVSGTGEGTQYF. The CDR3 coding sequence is TGCAGCGTCTCCGGGACAGGGGAGGGGACCCAGTACTTC.

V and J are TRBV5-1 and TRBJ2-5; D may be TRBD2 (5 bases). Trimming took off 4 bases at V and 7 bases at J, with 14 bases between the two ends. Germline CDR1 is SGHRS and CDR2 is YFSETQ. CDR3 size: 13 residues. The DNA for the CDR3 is TGCGCCAGCAGCCTGGGAAATGGAGGGACCCAGTACTTC. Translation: CASSLGNGGTQYF.

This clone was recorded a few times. The CDR3 loop reads CASSIVYGGTGFQYF. For the CDR3, the DNA is TGTGCCAGTAGTATAGTGTACGGGGGTACAGGATTTCAGTACTTC. The chain joins TRBV19 to TRBJ2-4; possible D gene TRBD2, 6 bases. The V and J ends lost 1 base and 11 bases respectively, with 18 bases between them. Germline CDR1 and CDR2: LNHDA and SQIVND (reference sequence). The length of the CDR3 is 15 residues.

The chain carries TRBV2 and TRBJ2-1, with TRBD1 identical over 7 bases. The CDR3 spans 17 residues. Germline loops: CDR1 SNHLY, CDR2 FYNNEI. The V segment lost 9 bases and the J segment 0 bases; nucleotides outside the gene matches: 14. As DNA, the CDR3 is TGTGCCAGTGAATTTACAGGGGCTTCTCGCTCCTACAATGAGCAGTTCTTC. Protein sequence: CASEFTGASRSYNEQFF.

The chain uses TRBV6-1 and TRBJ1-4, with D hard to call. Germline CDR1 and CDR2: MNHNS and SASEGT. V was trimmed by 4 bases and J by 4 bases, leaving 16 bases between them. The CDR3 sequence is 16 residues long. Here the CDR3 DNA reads TGTGCCAGCAGTGCCCGGAGGTCAGGAGTTAATGAAAAACTGTTTTTT. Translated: CASSARRSGVNEKLFF.

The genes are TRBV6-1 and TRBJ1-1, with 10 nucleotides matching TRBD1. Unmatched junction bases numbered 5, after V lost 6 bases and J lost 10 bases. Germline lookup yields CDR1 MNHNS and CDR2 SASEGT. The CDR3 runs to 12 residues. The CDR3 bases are TGTGCCAGCAGAGACAGGGGGCGAGGAGCTTTCTTT. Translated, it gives CASRDRGRGAFF.

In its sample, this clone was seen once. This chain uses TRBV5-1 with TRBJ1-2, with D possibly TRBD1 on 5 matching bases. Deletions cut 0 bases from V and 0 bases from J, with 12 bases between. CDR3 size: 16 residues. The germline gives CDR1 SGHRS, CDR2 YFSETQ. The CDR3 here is CASSLVGQGTNYGYTF. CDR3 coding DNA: TGCGCCAGCAGCTTGGTTGGCCAGGGTACTAACTATGGCTACACCTTC.

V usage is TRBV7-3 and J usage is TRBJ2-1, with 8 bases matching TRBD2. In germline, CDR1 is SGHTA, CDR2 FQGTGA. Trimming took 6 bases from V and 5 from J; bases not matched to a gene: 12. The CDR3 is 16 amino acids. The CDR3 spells CASSDGAGGINNEQFF. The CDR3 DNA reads TGTGCCAGCAGTGATGGGGCGGGAGGAATAAACAATGAGCAGTTCTTC.

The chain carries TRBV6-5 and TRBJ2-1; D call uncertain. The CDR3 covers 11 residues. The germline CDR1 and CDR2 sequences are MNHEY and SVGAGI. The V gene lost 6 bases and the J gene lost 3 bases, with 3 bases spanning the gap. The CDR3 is CASRHYNEQFF. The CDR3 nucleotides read TGTGCCAGCAGACACTACAATGAGCAGTTCTTC.

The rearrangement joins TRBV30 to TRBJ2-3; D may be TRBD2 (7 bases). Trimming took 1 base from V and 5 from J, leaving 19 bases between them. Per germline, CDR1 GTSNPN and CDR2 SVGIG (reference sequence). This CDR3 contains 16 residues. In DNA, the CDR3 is TGTGCCTGGAGTGGGGGGGGGCACCTAGAAGTAGATACGCAGTATTTT. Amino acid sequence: CAWSGGGHLEVDTQYF.

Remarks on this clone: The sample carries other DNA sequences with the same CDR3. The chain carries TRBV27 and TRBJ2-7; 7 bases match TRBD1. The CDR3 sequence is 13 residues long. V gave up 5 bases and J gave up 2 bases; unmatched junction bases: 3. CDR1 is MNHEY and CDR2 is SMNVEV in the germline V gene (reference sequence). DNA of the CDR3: TGTGCCAGCAGTAGACAGGGCCCCTACGAGCAGTACTTC. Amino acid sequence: CASSRQGPYEQYF.

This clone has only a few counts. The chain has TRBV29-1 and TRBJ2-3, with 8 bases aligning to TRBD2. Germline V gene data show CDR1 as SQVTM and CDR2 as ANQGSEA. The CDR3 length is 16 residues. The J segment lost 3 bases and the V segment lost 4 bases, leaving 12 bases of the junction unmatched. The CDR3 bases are TGCAGCGTTGGGGCACCGGGACTAGGGTCGACAGATACGCAGTATTTT. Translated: CSVGAPGLGSTDTQYF.

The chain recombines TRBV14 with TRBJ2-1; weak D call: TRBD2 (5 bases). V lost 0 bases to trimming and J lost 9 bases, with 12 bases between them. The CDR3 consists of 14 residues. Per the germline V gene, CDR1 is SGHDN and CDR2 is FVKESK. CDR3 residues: CASSQDLGVGEQFF. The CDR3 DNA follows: TGTGCCAGCAGCCAAGATTTGGGAGTTGGTGAGCAGTTCTTC.

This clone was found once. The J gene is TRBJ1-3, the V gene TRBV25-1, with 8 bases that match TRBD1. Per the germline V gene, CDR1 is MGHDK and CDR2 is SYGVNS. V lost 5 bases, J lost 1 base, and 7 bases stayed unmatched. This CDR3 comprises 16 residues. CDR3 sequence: CASSSKQGASGNTIYF. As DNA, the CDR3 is TGTGCCAGCAGTTCGAAGCAGGGGGCTTCTGGAAACACCATATATTTT. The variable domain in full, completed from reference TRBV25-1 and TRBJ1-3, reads EADIYQTPRYLVIGTGKKITLECSQTMGHDKMYWYQQDPGMELHLIHYSYGVNSTEKGDLSSESTVSRIRTEHFPLTLESARPSHTSQYLCASSSKQGASGNTIYFGEGSWLTVV.

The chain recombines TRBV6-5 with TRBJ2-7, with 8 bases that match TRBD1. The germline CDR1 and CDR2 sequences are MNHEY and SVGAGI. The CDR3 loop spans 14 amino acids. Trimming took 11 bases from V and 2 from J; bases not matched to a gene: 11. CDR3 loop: CADRQGRKTYEQYF. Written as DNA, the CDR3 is TGTGCCGACAGACAGGGGCGTAAAACCTACGAGCAGTACTTC.

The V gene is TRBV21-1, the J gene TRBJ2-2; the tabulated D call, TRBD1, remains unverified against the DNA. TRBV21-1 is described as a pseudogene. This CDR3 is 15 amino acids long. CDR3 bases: TGTGCCAGCACCCACAGGAAGGGTTGGGGCGGGGAGCTGTTTTTT. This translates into CASTHRKGWGGELFF.

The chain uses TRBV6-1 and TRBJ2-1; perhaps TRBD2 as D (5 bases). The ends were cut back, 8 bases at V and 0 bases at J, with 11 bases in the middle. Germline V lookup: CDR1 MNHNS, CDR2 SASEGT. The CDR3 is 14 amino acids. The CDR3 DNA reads TGTGCCAGCCTAGGACTCTCCTCCTACAATGAGCAGTTCTTC. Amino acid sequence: CASLGLSSYNEQFF.

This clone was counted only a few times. The CDR3 loop reads CASSLYGGAYNEQFF. Here the CDR3 DNA reads TGTGCCAGCAGCTTATATGGCGGGGCTTACAATGAGCAGTTCTTC. The J gene is TRBJ2-1, the V gene TRBV7-2, with D perhaps matching TRBD2 (6 bases). CDR3 length equals 15 residues. Germline CDR1 is SGHTA and CDR2 is FQGNSA. The V gene lost 2 bases and the J gene lost 4 bases, with 12 bases spanning the gap.

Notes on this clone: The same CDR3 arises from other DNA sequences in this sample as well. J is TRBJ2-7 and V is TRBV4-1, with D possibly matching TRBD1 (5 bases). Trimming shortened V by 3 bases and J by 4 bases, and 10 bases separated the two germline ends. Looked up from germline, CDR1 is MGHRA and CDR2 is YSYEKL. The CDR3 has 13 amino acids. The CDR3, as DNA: TGCGCCAGCAGCCACGGTCAGGGTTACGAGCAGTACTTC. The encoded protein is CASSHGQGYEQYF.